This section outlines one T cell receptor beta chain sequence together with its context. A second roughly 7 to 12 cycle PCR used barcoded and J-beta primers. Every cDNA was tagged by a template-switch adaptor with 12 random nucleotides. TCRdb fed the 5' RACE reads into MiXCR, producing one record per CDR3 protein. The sample holds 1.5 million to 2 million distinct CDR3 sequences, less than 50% seen once. Each sample used at least 6 million PBMCs. The data originate from a study of blood T cells in healthy people across ages. There are 18 residues in the CDR3. The germline V gene has CDR1 MNHEY and CDR2 SVGAGI.

The TCR comes from a woman aged 40 to 55 in good health. The chain combines TRBV6-5 with TRBJ2-1; D might be TRBD1 or TRBD2, each matching 5 bases. TRBJ2-7 explains the end of the DNA better; the J call may be wrong. Source material: blood. For the CDR3, the DNA is TGTGCCAGCAGTTACCAACCGGGACGGGGAAGCTCCTACAAGGAGCAGTACTTC. This gives the protein CASSYQPGRGSSYKEQYF.